The text below deals with one T cell receptor (beta chain). These data come from a study of blood T cell repertoires in COVID-19. The CDR3 spans 11 residues. Trimming removed 6 bases at V and 8 bases at J, with 10 bases between. Germline V CDR1 and CDR2: MNHEY, SVGAGI. Original data processing: Reference gene primer amplification yielded estimated nucleated cell counts. Generated by immunoSEQ multiplex PCR, the TCRdb table keeps only in-frame clones and is missing some. The V and J calls and clone size come from that table; D and trimming were worked out from the DNA. The sample has around 300,000 clones, roughly 89% seen once.

What was sequenced was peripheral blood. The chain carries TRBV6-5 and TRBJ1-2, with D maybe TRBD1 (5 bases). This receptor was obtained from a man over 45 with acute or convalescent COVID-19. This CDR3 is CASRGTAGYTF. The CDR3 coding sequence is TGTGCCAGCAGGGGGACTGCAGGCTACACCTTC.